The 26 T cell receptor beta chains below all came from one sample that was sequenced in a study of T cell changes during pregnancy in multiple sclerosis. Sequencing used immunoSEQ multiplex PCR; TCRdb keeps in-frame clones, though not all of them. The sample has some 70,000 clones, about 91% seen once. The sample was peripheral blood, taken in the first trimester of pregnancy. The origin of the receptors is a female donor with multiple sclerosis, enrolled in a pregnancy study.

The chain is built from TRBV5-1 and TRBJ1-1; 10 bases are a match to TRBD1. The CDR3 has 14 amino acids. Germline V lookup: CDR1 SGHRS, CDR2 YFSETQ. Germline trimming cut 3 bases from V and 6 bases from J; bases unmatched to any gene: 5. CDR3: CASSSGQGWAEAFF. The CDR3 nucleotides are TGCGCCAGCAGCTCGGGACAGGGGTGGGCTGAAGCTTTCTTT.

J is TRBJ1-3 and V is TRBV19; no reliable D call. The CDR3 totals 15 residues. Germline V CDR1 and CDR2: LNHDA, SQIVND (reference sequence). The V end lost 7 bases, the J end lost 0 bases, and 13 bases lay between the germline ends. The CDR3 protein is CASTLLPNSGNTIYF. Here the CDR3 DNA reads TGTGCCAGTACCTTACTCCCGAACTCTGGAAACACCATATATTTT.

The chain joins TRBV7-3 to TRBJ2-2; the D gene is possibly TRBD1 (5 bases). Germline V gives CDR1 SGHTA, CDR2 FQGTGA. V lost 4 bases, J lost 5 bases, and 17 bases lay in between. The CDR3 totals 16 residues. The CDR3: CASSSKGAPGTGELFF. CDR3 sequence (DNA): TGTGCCAGCAGCTCAAAAGGGGCCCCCGGGACCGGGGAGCTGTTTTTT.

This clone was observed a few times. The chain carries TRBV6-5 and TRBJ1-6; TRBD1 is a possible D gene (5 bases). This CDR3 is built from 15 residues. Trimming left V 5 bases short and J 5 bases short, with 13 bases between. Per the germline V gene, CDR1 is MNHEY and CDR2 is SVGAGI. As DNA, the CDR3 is TGTGCCAGCAGTCGGGGAGGGGCTGATAATTCACCCCTCCACTTT. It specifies CASSRGGADNSPLHF.

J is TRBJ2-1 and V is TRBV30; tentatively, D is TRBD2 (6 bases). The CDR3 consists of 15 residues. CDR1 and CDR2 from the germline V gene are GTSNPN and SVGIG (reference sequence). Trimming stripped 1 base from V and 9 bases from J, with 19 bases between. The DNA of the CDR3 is TGTGCCTGGAGTGGGGAGGCGGCCCGCGGCTCTGAGCAGTTCTTC. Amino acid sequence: CAWSGEAARGSEQFF.

Written as DNA, the CDR3 is TGCGCCAGCAGCTTGGTTATCAATGAGCAGTTCTTC. Translation: CASSLVINEQFF. J is TRBJ2-1 and V is TRBV5-1; no clear D. This CDR3 is built from 12 residues. Per the germline V gene, CDR1 is SGHRS and CDR2 is YFSETQ. Trimming removed 0 bases from V and 6 bases from J, with 4 bases in between.

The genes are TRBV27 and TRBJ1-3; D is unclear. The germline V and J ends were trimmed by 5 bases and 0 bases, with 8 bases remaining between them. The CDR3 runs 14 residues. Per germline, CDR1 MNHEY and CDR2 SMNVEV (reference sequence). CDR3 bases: TGTGCCAGCAGTCCCTACAGCTCTGGAAACACCATATATTTT. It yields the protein CASSPYSSGNTIYF.

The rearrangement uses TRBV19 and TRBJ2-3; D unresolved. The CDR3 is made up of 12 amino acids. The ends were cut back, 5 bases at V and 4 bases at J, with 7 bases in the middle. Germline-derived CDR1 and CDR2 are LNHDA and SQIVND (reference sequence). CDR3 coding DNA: TGTGCCAGTAGTCCAGGATCAGATACGCAGTATTTT. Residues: CASSPGSDTQYF.

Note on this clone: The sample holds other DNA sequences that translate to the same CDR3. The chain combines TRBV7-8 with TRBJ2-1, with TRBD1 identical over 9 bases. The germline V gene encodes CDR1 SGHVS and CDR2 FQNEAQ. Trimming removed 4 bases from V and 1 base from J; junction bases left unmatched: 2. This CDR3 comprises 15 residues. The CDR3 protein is CASSSGTGSYNEQFF. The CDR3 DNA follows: TGTGCCAGCAGCTCCGGGACAGGGTCCTACAATGAGCAGTTCTTC.

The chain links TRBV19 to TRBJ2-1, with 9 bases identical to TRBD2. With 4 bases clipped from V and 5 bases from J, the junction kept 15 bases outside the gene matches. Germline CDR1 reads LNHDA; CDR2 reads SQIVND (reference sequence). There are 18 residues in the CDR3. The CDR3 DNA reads TGTGCCAGTAGTAGGAGTAGCGGGAGCCTGCGGGCCCACAATGAGCAGTTCTTC. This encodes CASSRSSGSLRAHNEQFF.

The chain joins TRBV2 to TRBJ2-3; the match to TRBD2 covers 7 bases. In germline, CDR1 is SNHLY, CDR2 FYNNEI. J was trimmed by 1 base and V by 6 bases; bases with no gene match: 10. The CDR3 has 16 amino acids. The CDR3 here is CASSTSANGGTDTQYF. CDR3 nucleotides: TGTGCCAGCAGCACTAGCGCGAACGGGGGCACAGATACGCAGTATTTT.

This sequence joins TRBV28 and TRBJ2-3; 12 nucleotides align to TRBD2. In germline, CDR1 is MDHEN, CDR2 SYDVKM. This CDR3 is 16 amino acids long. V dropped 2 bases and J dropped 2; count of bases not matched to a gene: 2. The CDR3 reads CASSLGLAGFTDTQYF. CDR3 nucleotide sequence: TGTGCCAGCAGTTTAGGACTAGCGGGGTTCACAGATACGCAGTATTTT.

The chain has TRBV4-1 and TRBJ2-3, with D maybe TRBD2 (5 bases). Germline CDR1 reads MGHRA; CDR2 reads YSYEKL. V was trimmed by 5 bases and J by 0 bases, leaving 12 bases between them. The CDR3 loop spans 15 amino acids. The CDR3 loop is CASSYRRGSTDTQYF. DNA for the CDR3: TGCGCCAGCAGCTATCGACGGGGTAGCACAGATACGCAGTATTTT.

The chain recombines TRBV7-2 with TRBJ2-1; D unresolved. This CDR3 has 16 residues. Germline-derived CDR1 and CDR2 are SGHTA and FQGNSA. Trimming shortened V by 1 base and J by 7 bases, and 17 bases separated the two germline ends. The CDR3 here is CASSLDRISWRNEQFF. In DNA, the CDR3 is TGTGCCAGCAGCTTAGACCGTATATCCTGGAGAAATGAGCAGTTCTTC.

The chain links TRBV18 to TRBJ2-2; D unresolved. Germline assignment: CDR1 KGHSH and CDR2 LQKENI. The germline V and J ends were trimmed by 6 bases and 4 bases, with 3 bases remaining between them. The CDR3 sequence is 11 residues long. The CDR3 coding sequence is TGTGCCAGCTCCTTCACCGGGGAGCTGTTTTTT. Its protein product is CASSFTGELFF.

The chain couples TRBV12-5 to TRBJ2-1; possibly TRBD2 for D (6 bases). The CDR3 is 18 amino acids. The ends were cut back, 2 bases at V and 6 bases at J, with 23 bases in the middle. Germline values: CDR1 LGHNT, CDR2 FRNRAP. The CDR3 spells CASGLYSRDENPTNEQFF. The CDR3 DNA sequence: TGTGCTAGTGGTTTGTATTCGCGGGATGAGAACCCCACCAATGAGCAGTTCTTC.

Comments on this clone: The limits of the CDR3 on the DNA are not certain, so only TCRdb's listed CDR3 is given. The CDR3 region is CASSLSLRSPPREQYF. J is TRBJ2-7 and V is TRBV27; the table's D call TRBD2 went unverified against the DNA. A total of 16 residues make up the CDR3, ends included. Germline lookup yields CDR1 MNHEY and CDR2 SMNVEV (reference sequence).

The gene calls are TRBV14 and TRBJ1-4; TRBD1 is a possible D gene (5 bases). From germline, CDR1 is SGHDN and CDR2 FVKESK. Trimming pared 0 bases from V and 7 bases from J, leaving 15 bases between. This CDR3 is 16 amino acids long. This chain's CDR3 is CASSQEGLGLSEKLFF. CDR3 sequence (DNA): TGTGCCAGCAGCCAAGAAGGGCTGGGGCTGAGTGAAAAACTGTTTTTT.

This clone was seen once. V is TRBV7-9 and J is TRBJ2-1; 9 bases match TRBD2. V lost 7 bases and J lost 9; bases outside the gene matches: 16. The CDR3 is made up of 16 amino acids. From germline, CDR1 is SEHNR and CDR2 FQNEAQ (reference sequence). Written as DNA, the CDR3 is TGTGCCAGCAACTCCCCAGGCGGCGGGAGGGCCAGTGAGCAGTTCTTC. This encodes CASNSPGGGRASEQFF.

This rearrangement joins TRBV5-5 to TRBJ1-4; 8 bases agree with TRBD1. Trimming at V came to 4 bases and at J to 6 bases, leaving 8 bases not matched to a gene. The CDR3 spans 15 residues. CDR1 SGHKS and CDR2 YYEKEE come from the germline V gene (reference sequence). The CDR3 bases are TGTGCCAGCAGCCTGCAGACAGGGGCGGATGAAAAACTGTTTTTT. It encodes CASSLQTGADEKLFF.

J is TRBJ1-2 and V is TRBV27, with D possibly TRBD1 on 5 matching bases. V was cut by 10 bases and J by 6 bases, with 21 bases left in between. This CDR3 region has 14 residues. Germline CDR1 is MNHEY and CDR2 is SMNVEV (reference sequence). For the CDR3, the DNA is TGTGCCAAGAGCCGACAGCAAACGGGAGATGGCTACACCTTC. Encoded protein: CAKSRQQTGDGYTF.

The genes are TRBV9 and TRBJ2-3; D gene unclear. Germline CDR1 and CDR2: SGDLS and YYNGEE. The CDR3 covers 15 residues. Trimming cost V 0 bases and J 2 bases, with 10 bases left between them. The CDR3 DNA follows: TGTGCCAGCAGCGTAGCTCCACAGCCCACAGATACGCAGTATTTT. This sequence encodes CASSVAPQPTDTQYF.

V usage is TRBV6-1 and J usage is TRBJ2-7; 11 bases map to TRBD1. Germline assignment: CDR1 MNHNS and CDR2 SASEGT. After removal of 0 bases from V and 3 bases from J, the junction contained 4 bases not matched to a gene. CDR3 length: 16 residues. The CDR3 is CASSEARTGGFYEQYF. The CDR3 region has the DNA TGTGCCAGCAGTGAAGCCCGGACAGGGGGCTTCTACGAGCAGTACTTC.

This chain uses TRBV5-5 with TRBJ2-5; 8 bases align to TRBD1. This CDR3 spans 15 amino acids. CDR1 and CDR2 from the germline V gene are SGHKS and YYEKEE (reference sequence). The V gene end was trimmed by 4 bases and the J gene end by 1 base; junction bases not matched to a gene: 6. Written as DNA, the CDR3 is TGTGCCAGCAGCCCCGGGACAGGCTTCCAAGAGACCCAGTACTTC. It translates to CASSPGTGFQETQYF.

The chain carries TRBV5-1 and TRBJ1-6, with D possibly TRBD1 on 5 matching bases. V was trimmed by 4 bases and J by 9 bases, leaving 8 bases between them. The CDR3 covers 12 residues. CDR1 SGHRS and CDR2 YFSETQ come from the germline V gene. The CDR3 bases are TGCGCCAGCAGCCCTCAGGGTTCACCCCTCCACTTT. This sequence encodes CASSPQGSPLHF.

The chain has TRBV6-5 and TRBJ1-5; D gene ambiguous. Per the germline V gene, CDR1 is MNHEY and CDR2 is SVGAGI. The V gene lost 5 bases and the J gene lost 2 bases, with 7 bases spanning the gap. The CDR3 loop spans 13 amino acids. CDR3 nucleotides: TGTGCCAGCAGTGGGAGCGGCAATCAGCCCCAGCATTTT. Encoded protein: CASSGSGNQPQHF.